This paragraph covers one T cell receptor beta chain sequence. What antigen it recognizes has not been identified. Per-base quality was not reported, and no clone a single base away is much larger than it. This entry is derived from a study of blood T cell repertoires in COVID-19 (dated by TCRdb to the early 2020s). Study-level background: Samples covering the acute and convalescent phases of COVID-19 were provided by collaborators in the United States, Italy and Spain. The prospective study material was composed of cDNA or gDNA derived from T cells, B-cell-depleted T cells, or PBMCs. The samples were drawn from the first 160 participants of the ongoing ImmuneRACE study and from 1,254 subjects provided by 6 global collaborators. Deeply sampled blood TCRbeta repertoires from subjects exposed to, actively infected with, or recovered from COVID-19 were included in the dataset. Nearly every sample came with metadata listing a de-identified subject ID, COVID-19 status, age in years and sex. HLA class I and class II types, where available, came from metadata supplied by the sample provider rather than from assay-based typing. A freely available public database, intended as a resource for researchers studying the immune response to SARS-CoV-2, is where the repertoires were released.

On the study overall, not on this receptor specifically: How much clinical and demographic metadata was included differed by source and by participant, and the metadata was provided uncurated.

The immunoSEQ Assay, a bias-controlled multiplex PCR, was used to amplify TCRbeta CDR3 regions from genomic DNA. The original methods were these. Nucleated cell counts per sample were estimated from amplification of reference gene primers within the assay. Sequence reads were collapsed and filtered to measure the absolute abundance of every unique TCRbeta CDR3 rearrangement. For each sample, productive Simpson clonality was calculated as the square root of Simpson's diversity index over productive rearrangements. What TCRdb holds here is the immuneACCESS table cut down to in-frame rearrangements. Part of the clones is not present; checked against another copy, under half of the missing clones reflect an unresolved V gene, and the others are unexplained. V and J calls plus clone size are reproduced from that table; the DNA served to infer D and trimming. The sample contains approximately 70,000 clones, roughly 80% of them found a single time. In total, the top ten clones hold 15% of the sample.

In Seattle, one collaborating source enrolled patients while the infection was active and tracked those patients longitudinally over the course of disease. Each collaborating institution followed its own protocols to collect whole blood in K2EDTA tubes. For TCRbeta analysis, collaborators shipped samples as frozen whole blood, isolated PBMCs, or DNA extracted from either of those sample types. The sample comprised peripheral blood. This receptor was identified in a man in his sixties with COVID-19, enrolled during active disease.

The CDR3 reads as follows: CASSQDPGGQGEKLFF. The bases read TGCGCCAGCAGCCAAGATCCGGGGGGGCAGGGGGAAAAACTGTTTTTT. The chain was built from TRBV4-1 and TRBJ1-4, with TRBD1 perhaps the D gene, on 6 matching bases. Between the V and J ends, shortened by 0 bases and 8 bases respectively, the junction contains 16 bases. The CDR1 and CDR2 encoded by the germline V gene are MGHRA and YSYEKL. Including cysteine and phenylalanine, the CDR3 has 16 amino acids. Of the read, only the CDR3 DNA is kept; its 48 bases are in frame from base 1.